This entry is about one T cell receptor beta chain. What antigen it recognizes has not been identified. Base qualities are not provided; no much larger clone lies one nucleotide away. Receptor amplification or capture employed RT-PCR. The instrument given in TCRdb is Illumina HiSeq 2500. Clones were called with MiXCR by TCRdb after fastp trimmed the public reads at Q25, and only in-frame beta chains were retained. For every CDR3 protein sequence, its rows merge into one entry that carries the most common genes and DNA. The sample table lists 450,000 to 600,000 distinct CDR3 sequences, 6.5% to 8% of them with a count of one. The ten largest account for roughly 13% of the sample. The data stem from a study of response to subunit inactivated influenza vaccine listed by TCRdb under 2018. Study-level background: To follow how T cells responded to a trivalent subunit inactivated influenza vaccine, the researchers relied on deep quantitative profiling of the T cell receptor repertoire. Broader findings and caveats from the paper: The authors proposed that each seasonal influenza vaccination may bring in only a limited number of new T cells.

The receptor comes from a man aged 50-75 years who received an inactivated influenza vaccine. Donor details come from another sample of the same person, matched by shared clones. This material consisted of PBMCs from blood, taken less than 30 months after vaccination.

The nucleotide sequence is TGTGCCAGCAGAGCCGGACTAGCGGGCCCCAATGAGCAGTTCTTC. Its coded protein is CASRAGLAGPNEQFF. The V gene is TRBV7-2 and the J gene is TRBJ2-1; 11 bases in the junction line up with TRBD2. From the cysteine up to the phenylalanine, the CDR3 has a length of 15 residues. The DNA shown is the 45-base CDR3, in frame from base 1. Here V drops 6 bases and J drops 6 bases, and the junction holds 7 bases not matched to any gene. Per the germline V gene, SGHTA is the CDR1 and FQGNSA is the CDR2.